The 16 T cell receptor beta chains below were found in one sample sequenced in a study of cytomegalovirus exposure and HLA in healthy donors. PCR employed 60 Vbeta and 13 Jbeta primers. TCRdb keeps only in-frame clones here, not all; method: immunoSEQ multiplex PCR. Counted here are some 89,000 clones, approximately 72% occurring once; the ten biggest clones make up 4.1%. Sequenced sample: PBMCs. These receptors all stem from a woman aged 40 to 50 in good health and CMV-seropositive.

The rearrangement joins TRBV7-9 to TRBJ1-2; 9 bases agree with TRBD1. V gave up 6 bases and J gave up 5 bases; unmatched junction bases: 7. The CDR3 loop spans 14 amino acids. From germline, CDR1 is SEHNR and CDR2 FQNEAQ (reference sequence). The CDR3 region is CASRRPGQGYGYTF. In DNA, the CDR3 is TGTGCCAGCAGGCGGCCGGGACAGGGTTATGGCTACACCTTC.

The chain uses TRBV29-1 and TRBJ2-6; tentative D call: TRBD1 (5 bases). The CDR3 length is 17 residues. The V and J ends lost 0 bases and 2 bases respectively, with 14 bases between them. The germline V gene encodes CDR1 SQVTM and CDR2 ANQGSEA. The CDR3: CSVEDTLTVPGANVLTF. DNA for the CDR3: TGCAGCGTTGAAGATACCCTGACAGTTCCTGGGGCCAACGTCCTGACTTTC.

The gene calls are TRBV6-5 and TRBJ2-7; D is perhaps TRBD2 (5 bases). V gave up 0 bases and J gave up 0 bases, with 12 bases separating them. This CDR3 is built from 16 residues. The germline V gene encodes CDR1 MNHEY and CDR2 SVGAGI. CDR3: CASSYSFSVSSYEQYF. Written as DNA, the CDR3 is TGTGCCAGCAGTTACTCTTTTAGCGTGAGCTCCTACGAGCAGTACTTC.

V and J are TRBV6-1 and TRBJ1-4; 9 bases line up with TRBD1. V trimming: 4 bases; J trimming: 0 bases; junction bases outside the gene matches: 9. CDR1 and CDR2 (germline): MNHNS, SASEGT. The CDR3 runs to 18 residues. The CDR3 DNA is TGTGCCAGCAGTGTGTTCGGGACAGGGCCAACAACTAATGAAAAACTGTTTTTT. Protein product: CASSVFGTGPTTNEKLFF.

The gene calls are TRBV28 and TRBJ2-7, with D tentatively TRBD2 (5 bases). The V gene lost 2 bases and the J gene lost 2 bases, with 7 bases spanning the gap. CDR1 is MDHEN and CDR2 is SYDVKM in the germline V gene. The CDR3 spans 13 residues. CDR3 protein: CASSLETTYEQYF. Here the CDR3 DNA reads TGTGCCAGCAGTTTAGAGACTACCTACGAGCAGTACTTC.

V is TRBV7-9 and J is TRBJ2-3; a possible D gene is TRBD1 (6 bases). The CDR3 runs 15 residues. CDR1 and CDR2 from the germline V gene are SEHNR and FQNEAQ (reference sequence). The V gene lost 2 bases and the J gene lost 2 bases, with 11 bases spanning the gap. The CDR3 nucleotides read TGTGCCAGCAGCTTAAGCAGGGGACCCACAGATACGCAGTATTTT. This sequence encodes CASSLSRGPTDTQYF.

The chain employs TRBV18 and TRBJ1-5; D unresolved. Trimming pared 8 bases from V and 5 bases from J, leaving 16 bases between. The CDR3 spans 14 residues. The germline gives CDR1 KGHSH, CDR2 LQKENI. The CDR3 region is CASRGEGTDQPQHF. The CDR3 DNA sequence: TGTGCCAGCAGAGGAGAGGGCACGGATCAGCCCCAGCATTTT.

The rearrangement joins TRBV12-5 to TRBJ2-1, with 8 bases identical to TRBD2. V lost 2 bases, J lost 4 bases, and 10 bases stayed unmatched. The CDR3 extends over 17 amino acids. Germline CDR1 LGHNT, CDR2 FRNRAP. DNA for the CDR3: TGTGCTAGTGGTTTGAGAGTAGCGGGAAAAAGGTACAATGAGCAGTTCTTC. The encoded protein is CASGLRVAGKRYNEQFF.

This chain joins TRBV5-1 and TRBJ1-5; D might be TRBD1 (5 bases). V lost 0 bases and J 6 bases, leaving 13 bases between the germline ends. There are 15 residues in the CDR3. The V gene's germline CDR1 is SGHRS and CDR2 YFSETQ. The CDR3 protein is CASSLGDRPRQPQHF. CDR3 nucleotide sequence: TGCGCCAGCAGCTTGGGAGACAGACCTCGTCAGCCCCAGCATTTT.

The chain combines TRBV29-1 with TRBJ2-3; the D gene is possibly TRBD2 (6 bases). CDR1 is SQVTM, CDR2 ANQGSEA, per germline. This CDR3 has 14 amino acids. V was shortened by 7 bases and J by 2 bases, with 16 bases between the two germline ends. The CDR3 loop reads CSGAGGLTTDTQYF. The CDR3 DNA follows: TGCAGCGGGGCCGGGGGACTGACCACAGATACGCAGTATTTT.

This chain connects TRBV7-6 to TRBJ2-7, with D perhaps TRBD1 (5 bases). Between the trimmed V and J ends, which lost 1 base and 1 base, there was a span of 8 bases. CDR1 is SGHVS and CDR2 is FNYEAQ in the germline V gene. The CDR3 covers 14 residues. CDR3 nucleotide sequence: TGTGCCAGCAGCTTAGTTCGACAGTCCTACGAGCAGTACTTC. Residues: CASSLVRQSYEQYF.

The CDR3 spells CASSLLQETQYF. The CDR3 DNA sequence: TGTGCCAGCTCACTTCTCCAAGAGACCCAGTACTTC. V is TRBV18 and J is TRBJ2-5; D is uncertain. The CDR3 is 12 residues long. V lost 4 bases, J lost 1 base, and 4 bases lay in between. Germline V CDR1 and CDR2: KGHSH, LQKENI.

This chain joins TRBV30 and TRBJ1-2; 8 bases fit TRBD1. There are 13 residues in the CDR3. CDR1 is GTSNPN, CDR2 SVGIG, per germline (reference sequence). The ends lost 0 bases at V and 3 bases at J; junction bases unmatched: 0. The CDR3 spells CAWSVQGDYGYTF. DNA of the CDR3: TGTGCCTGGAGTGTACAGGGGGACTATGGCTACACCTTC.

The genes are TRBV11-2 and TRBJ2-5; D remains unclear. Per germline, CDR1 SGHAT and CDR2 FQNNGV. The ends were cut back, 8 bases at V and 7 bases at J, with 8 bases in the middle. The CDR3 is 10 residues long. For the CDR3, the DNA is TGTGCCAGCGGTTCGGGGACCCAGTACTTC. It encodes CASGSGTQYF. Based on the CDR3 plus reference TRBV11-2 and TRBJ2-5, the full variable domain is EAGVAQSPRYKIIEKRQSVAFWCNPISGHATLYWYQQILGQGPKLLIQFQNNGVVDDSQLPKDRFSAERLKGVDSTLKIQPAKLEDSAVYLCASGSGTQYFGPGTRLLVL.

This sequence joins TRBV5-6 and TRBJ1-5; 10 bases agree with TRBD1. This CDR3 is 14 amino acids long. CDR1 is SGHDT and CDR2 is YYEEEE in the germline V gene. V was clipped by 4 bases and J by 5 bases; unmatched bases: 3. CDR3 protein: CASSGGQGYQPQHF. CDR3 DNA sequence: TGTGCCAGCAGCGGGGGACAGGGGTATCAGCCCCAGCATTTT.

The chain is built from TRBV30 and TRBJ2-3; TRBD1 is a possible D gene (6 bases). Per germline, CDR1 GTSNPN and CDR2 SVGIG (reference sequence). The CDR3 runs 12 residues. Trimming removed 2 bases at V and 6 bases at J, with 9 bases between. The CDR3 DNA follows: TGTGCCTGGAGTACCACAGGGGATACGCAGTATTTT. It is translated as CAWSTTGDTQYF.